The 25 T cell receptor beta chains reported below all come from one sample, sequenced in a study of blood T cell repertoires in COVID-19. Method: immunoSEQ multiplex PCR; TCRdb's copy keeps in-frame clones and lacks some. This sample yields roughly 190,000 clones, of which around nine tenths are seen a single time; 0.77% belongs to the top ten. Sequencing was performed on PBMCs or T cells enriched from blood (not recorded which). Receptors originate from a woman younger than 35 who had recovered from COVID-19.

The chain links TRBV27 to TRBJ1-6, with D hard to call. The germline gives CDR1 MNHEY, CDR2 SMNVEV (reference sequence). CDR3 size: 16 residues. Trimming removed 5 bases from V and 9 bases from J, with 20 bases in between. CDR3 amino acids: CASSTHREKGPSPLHF. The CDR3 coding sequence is TGTGCCAGCAGTACCCACCGGGAAAAGGGCCCTTCACCCCTCCACTTT.

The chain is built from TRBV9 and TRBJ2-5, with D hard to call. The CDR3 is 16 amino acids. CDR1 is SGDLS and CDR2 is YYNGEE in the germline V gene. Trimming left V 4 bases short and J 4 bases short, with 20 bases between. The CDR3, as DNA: TGTGCCAGCAGCTCAGGCCCAGATGGTGGTGGAGAGACCCAGTACTTC. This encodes CASSSGPDGGGETQYF.

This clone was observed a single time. For the CDR3, the DNA is TGCAGTGCTGGTGGAGGGGACATGAACACTGAAGCTTTCTTT. Translation gives CSAGGGDMNTEAFF. V and J are TRBV20-1 and TRBJ1-1; tentatively, D is TRBD1 (6 bases). Germline lookup yields CDR1 DFQATT and CDR2 SNEGSKA (reference sequence). This CDR3 region has 14 residues. The V end lost 5 bases, the J end lost 0 bases, and 13 bases lay between the germline ends.

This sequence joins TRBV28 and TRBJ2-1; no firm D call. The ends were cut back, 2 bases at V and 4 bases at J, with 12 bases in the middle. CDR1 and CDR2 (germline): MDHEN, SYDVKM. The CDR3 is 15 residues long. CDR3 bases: TGTGCCAGCAGTTTAGGGCCAGAGATATACAATGAGCAGTTCTTC. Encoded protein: CASSLGPEIYNEQFF.

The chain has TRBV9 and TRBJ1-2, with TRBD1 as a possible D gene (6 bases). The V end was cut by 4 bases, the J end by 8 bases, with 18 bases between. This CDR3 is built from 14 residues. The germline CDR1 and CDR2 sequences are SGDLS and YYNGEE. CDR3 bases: TGTGCCAGCAGCTCCAACGTCCAGGGGAGCGGCTACACCTTC. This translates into CASSSNVQGSGYTF.

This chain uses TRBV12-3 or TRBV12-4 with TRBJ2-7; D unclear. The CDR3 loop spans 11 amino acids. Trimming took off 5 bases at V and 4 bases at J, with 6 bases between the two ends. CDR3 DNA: TGTGCCAGCAGTACTACGTACGAGCAGTACTTC. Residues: CASSTTYEQYF.

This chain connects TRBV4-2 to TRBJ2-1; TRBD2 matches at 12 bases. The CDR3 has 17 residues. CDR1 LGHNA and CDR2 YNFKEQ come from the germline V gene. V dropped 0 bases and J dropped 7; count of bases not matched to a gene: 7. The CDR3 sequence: CASSQEGRLAGVNEQFF. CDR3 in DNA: TGTGCCAGCAGCCAAGAAGGTAGACTAGCGGGAGTAAATGAGCAGTTCTTC.

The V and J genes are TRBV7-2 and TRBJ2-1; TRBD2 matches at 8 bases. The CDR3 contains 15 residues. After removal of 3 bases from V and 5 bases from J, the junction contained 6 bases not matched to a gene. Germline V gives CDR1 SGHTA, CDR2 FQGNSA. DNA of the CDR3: TGTGCCAGCAGCTTTTCGGCGGGAGGCCACAATGAGCAGTTCTTC. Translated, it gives CASSFSAGGHNEQFF.

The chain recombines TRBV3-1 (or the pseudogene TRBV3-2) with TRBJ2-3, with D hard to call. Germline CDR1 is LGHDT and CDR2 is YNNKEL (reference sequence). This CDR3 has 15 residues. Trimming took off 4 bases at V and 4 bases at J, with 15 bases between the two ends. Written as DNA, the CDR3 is TGTGCCAGCAGCCCTCCTTCGCGGAGCGCAGATACGCAGTATTTT. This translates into CASSPPSRSADTQYF.

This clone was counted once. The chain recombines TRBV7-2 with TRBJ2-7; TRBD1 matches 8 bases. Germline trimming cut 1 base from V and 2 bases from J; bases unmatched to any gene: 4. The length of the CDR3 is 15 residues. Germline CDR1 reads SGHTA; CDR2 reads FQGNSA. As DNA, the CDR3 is TGTGCCAGCAGCTTAGGGGGACAGGAGCCCTACGAGCAGTACTTC. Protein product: CASSLGGQEPYEQYF.

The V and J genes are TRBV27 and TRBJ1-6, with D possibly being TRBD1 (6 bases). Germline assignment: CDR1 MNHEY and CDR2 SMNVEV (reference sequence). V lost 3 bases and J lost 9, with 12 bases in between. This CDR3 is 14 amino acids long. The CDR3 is CASSFSGDGSPLHF. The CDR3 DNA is TGTGCCAGCAGTTTTTCAGGGGATGGTTCACCCCTCCACTTT.

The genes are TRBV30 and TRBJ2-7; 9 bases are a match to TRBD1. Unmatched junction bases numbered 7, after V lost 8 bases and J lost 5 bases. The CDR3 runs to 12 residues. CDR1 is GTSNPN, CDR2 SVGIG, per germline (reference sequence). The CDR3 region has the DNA TGTGCCAGCCGGGACAGGGACCACGAGCAGTACTTC. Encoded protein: CASRDRDHEQYF.

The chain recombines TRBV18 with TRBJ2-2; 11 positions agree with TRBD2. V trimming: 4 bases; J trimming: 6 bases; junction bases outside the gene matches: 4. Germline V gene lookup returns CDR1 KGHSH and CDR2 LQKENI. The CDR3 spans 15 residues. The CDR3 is CASSRTSGSPGELFF. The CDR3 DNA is TGTGCCAGCTCACGAACTAGCGGGAGTCCCGGGGAGCTGTTTTTT.

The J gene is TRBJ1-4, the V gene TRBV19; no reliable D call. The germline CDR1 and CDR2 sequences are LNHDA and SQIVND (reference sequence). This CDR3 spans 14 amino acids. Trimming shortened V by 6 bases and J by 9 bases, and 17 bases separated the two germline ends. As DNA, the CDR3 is TGTGCCAGTAGAGCAGACCGGGAATCAAAAAAACTGTTTTTT. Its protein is CASRADRESKKLFF. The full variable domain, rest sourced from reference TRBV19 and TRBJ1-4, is DGGITQSPKYLFRKEGQNVTLSCEQNLNHDAMYWYRQDPGQGLRLIYYSQIVNDFQKGDIAEGYSVSREKKESFPLTVTSAQKNPTAFYLCASRADRESKKLFFGSGTQLSVL.

The CDR3 here is CASSRGTSGSRQETQYF. The CDR3 DNA sequence: TGCGCCAGCAGCAGAGGGACTAGCGGGAGCAGGCAAGAGACCCAGTACTTC. The chain has TRBV5-1 and TRBJ2-5, with TRBD2 identical over 14 bases. Germline CDR1 reads SGHRS; CDR2 reads YFSETQ. This CDR3 has 17 amino acids. Trimming at V came to 4 bases and at J to 2 bases, leaving 7 bases not matched to a gene.

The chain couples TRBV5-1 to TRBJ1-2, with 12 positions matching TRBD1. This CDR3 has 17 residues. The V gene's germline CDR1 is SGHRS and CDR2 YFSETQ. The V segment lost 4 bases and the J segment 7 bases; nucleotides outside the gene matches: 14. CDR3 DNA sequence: TGCGCCAGCAGCATAGGGACAGGGGGCGCGAAAGCCTTTGGCTACACCTTC. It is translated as CASSIGTGGAKAFGYTF. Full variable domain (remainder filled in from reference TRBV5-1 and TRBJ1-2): KAGVTQTPRYLIKTRGQQVTLSCSPISGHRSVSWYQQTPGQGLQFLFEYFSETQRNKGNFPGRFSGRQFSNSRSEMNVSTLELGDSALYLCASSIGTGGAKAFGYTFGSGTRLTVV.

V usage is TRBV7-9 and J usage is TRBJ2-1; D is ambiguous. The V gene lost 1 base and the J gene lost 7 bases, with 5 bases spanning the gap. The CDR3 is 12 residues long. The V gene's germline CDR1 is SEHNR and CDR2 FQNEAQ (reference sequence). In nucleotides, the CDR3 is TGTGCCAGCAGCTTAGTCGGTAATGAGCAGTTCTTC. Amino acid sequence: CASSLVGNEQFF.

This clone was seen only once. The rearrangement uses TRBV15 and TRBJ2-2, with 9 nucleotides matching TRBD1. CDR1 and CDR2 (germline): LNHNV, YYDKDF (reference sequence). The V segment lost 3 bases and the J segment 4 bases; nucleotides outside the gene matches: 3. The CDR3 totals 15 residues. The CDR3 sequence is CATSRGQGGTGELFF. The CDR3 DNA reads TGTGCCACCAGCAGGGGACAGGGAGGCACCGGGGAGCTGTTTTTT.

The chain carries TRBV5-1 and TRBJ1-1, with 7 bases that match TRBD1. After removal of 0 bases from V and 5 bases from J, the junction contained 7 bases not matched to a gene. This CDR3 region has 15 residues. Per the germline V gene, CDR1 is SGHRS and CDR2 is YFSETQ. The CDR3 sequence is CASSLASGQATEAFF. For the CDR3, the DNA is TGCGCCAGCAGCTTGGCCTCAGGACAGGCAACTGAAGCTTTCTTT.

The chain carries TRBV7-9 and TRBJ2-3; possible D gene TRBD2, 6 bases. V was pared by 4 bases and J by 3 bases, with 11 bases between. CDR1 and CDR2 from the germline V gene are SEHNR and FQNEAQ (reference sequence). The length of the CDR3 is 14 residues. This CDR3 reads CASSSSSETDTQYF. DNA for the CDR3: TGTGCCAGCAGCTCCTCTAGCGAGACAGATACGCAGTATTTT. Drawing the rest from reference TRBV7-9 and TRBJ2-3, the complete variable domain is DTGVSQNPRHKITKRGQNVTFRCDPISEHNRLYWYRQTLGQGPEFLTYFQNEAQLEKSRLLSDRFSAERPKGSFSTLEIQRTEQGDSAMYLCASSSSSETDTQYFGPGTRLTVL.

The CDR3 bases are TGTGCCAGCAGCCAAGAGGCCCTGAACACCGGGGAGCTGTTTTTT. Translated: CASSQEALNTGELFF. The gene calls are TRBV4-2 and TRBJ2-2; D ambiguous. The CDR3 totals 15 residues. Germline V gene sequence: CDR1 LGHNA, CDR2 YNFKEQ. V lost 0 bases and J 1 base, leaving 6 bases between the germline ends.

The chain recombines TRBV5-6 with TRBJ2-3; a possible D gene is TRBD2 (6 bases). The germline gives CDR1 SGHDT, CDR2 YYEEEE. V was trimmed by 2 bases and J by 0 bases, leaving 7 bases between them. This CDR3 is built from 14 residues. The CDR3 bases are TGTGCCAGCAGCTTTGGACTAAGCACAGATACGCAGTATTTT. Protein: CASSFGLSTDTQYF.

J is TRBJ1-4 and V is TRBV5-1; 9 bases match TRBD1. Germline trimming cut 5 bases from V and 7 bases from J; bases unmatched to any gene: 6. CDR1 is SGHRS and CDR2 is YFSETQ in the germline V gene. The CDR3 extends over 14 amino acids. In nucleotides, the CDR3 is TGCGCCAGCAGGACGGACAGGGGCGTTGAAAAACTGTTTTTT. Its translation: CASRTDRGVEKLFF.

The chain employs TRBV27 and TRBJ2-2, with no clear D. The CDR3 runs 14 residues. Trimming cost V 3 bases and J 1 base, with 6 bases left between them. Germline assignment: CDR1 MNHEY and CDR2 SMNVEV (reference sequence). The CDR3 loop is CASSFFMNTGELFF. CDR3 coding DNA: TGTGCCAGCAGTTTTTTTATGAACACCGGGGAGCTGTTTTTT.

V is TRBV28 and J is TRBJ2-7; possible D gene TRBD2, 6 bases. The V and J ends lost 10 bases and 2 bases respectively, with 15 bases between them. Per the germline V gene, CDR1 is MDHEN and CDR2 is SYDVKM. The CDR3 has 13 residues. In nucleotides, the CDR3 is TGTGCCACACGGGGAGGTCAGACCTACGAGCAGTACTTC. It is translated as CATRGGQTYEQYF.